Below are 10 T cell receptor beta chains sequenced from a single sample in a study of cytomegalovirus exposure and HLA in healthy donors. Vbeta (60) and Jbeta (13) primers were used in the PCR. The table came from immunoSEQ multiplex PCR; TCRdb's copy has only in-frame clones and leaves some out. The sample records over 150,000 clones, less than 85% being singletons. Sequenced sample: PBMCs. The source of these receptors is a man aged 35 to 55 in good health and CMV-seronegative.

This clone was recorded only once. The V gene is TRBV28, the J gene TRBJ1-2; 8 nucleotides agree with TRBD1. In germline, CDR1 is MDHEN, CDR2 SYDVKM. The CDR3 loop spans 11 amino acids. Losses at the gene ends were 6 bases for V and 12 bases for J; bases not matched to a gene: 6. CDR3 region: CASRSTGANTF. The CDR3 region has the DNA TGTGCCAGCAGGTCGACAGGGGCAAACACCTTC.

This sequence joins TRBV5-8 and TRBJ2-7, with TRBD1 matching 9 bases. V lost 0 bases, J lost 6 bases, and 7 bases stayed unmatched. The CDR3 is 15 amino acids. Germline values: CDR1 SGHTS, CDR2 YDEGEE. The CDR3 loop reads CASSLGGTGQSEQYF. As DNA, the CDR3 is TGTGCCAGCAGCTTGGGAGGGACAGGGCAATCCGAGCAGTACTTC.

This chain links TRBV5-6 with TRBJ1-2, with a possible D match to TRBD1 (6 bases). CDR3 length: 15 residues. V lost 0 bases to trimming and J lost 5 bases, with 14 bases between them. Per germline, CDR1 SGHDT and CDR2 YYEEEE. The CDR3, as DNA: TGTGCCAGCAGCTTGGTTGGGGGCGAAGTTTATGGCTACACCTTC. This translates into CASSLVGGEVYGYTF.

The genes are TRBV30 and TRBJ2-2, with 8 positions matching TRBD2. Germline V gives CDR1 GTSNPN, CDR2 SVGIG (reference sequence). V lost 0 bases, J lost 0 bases, and 9 bases stayed unmatched. The length of the CDR3 is 18 residues. The CDR3 region is CAWSVLRGGTSNTGELFF. The CDR3 nucleotides read TGTGCCTGGAGTGTACTCCGGGGGGGGACATCGAACACCGGGGAGCTGTTTTTT.

This CDR3 reads CASRARGAEETQYF. DNA for the CDR3: TGTGCCAGCAGAGCTCGTGGGGCGGAAGAGACCCAGTACTTC. The chain joins TRBV13 to TRBJ2-5; weak D call: TRBD1 (5 bases). The germline gives CDR1 PRHDT, CDR2 FYEKMQ (reference sequence). The V end was cut by 6 bases, the J end by 3 bases, with 14 bases between. The CDR3 length is 14 residues.

V usage is TRBV7-3 and J usage is TRBJ2-5; TRBD1 matches at 9 bases. Germline values: CDR1 SGHTA, CDR2 FQGTGA. The CDR3 has 15 amino acids. V was pared by 5 bases and J by 4 bases, with 8 bases of the junction left unmatched. CDR3 protein: CASSPGTGRPETQYF. The CDR3 DNA reads TGTGCCAGCAGCCCTGGGACAGGGAGGCCAGAGACCCAGTACTTC.

V gene TRBV7-9 combines with J gene TRBJ1-1; D possibly corresponds to TRBD1 (6 bases). V lost 5 bases and J 9 bases, leaving 22 bases between the germline ends. Germline values: CDR1 SEHNR, CDR2 FQNEAQ (reference sequence). The CDR3 covers 15 residues. The CDR3 region is CASSREDGSRDKAFF. The CDR3 DNA sequence: TGTGCCAGCAGCCGAGAGGACGGAAGCCGGGACAAAGCTTTCTTT.

In DNA form, the CDR3 reads TGTGCCAGCAGACCAGGAGGGGGGGGAGCTTTCTTT. This gives the protein CASRPGGGGAFF. The V gene is TRBV27, the J gene TRBJ1-1; tentatively, D is TRBD1 (6 bases). Per germline, CDR1 MNHEY and CDR2 SMNVEV (reference sequence). The CDR3 is made up of 12 amino acids. V was pared by 6 bases and J by 10 bases, with 15 bases between.

The rearrangement joins TRBV9 to TRBJ2-3, with 10 bases fitting TRBD1. Germline lookup yields CDR1 SGDLS and CDR2 YYNGEE. The length of the CDR3 is 16 residues. The V segment lost 2 bases and the J segment 3 bases; nucleotides outside the gene matches: 6. The CDR3 region has the DNA TGTGCCAGCAGCGTCCGACAGGGGGCGAGTACAGATACGCAGTATTTT. Protein sequence: CASSVRQGASTDTQYF.

The genes are TRBV19 and TRBJ1-5; a possible D gene is TRBD1 (6 bases). The germline gives CDR1 LNHDA, CDR2 SQIVND (reference sequence). Between the trimmed V and J ends, which lost 3 bases and 5 bases, there was a span of 8 bases. This CDR3 has 13 residues. The CDR3 DNA is TGTGCCAGTAGTATTACAGGGTATCAGCCCCAGCATTTT. This codes for CASSITGYQPQHF.